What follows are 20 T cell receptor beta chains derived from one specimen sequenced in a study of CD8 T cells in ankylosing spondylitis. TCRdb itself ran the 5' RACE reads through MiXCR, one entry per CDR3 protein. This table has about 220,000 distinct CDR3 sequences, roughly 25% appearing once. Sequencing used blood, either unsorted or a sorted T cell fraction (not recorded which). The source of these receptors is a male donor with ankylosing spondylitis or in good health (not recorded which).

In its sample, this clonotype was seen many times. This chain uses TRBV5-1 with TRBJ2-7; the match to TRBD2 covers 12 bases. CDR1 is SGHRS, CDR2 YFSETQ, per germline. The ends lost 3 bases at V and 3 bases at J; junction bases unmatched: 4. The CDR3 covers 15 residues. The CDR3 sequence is CASSSLAGGDYEQYF. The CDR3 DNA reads TGCGCCAGCAGCTCCCTAGCGGGAGGGGACTACGAGCAGTACTTC.

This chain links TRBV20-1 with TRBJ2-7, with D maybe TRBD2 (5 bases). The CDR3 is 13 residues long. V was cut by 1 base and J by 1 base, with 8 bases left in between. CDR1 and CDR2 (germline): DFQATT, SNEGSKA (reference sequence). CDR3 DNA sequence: TGCAGTGCTAGAGTTATAGCGTCCTACGAGCAGTACTTC. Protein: CSARVIASYEQYF.

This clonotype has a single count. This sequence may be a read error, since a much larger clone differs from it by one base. In nucleotides, the CDR3 is TGTGCCAGCAGCCCAGGGGTCCCAGCGGGGTACTACGAGCAGTACTTC. Encoded protein: CASSPGVPAGYYEQYF. The chain couples TRBV14 to TRBJ2-7, with D possibly being TRBD2 (7 bases). Germline CDR1 is SGHDN and CDR2 is FVKESK. V was trimmed by 4 bases and J by 3 bases, leaving 19 bases between them. The CDR3 has 16 amino acids.

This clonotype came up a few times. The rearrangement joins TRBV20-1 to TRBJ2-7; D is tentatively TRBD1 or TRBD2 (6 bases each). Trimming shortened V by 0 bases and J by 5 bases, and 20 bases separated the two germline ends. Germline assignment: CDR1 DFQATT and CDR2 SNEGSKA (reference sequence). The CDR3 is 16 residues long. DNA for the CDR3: TGCAGTGCTAGAGATGGGGGGCCAGGGGAAAGGAACGAGCAGTACTTC. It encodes CSARDGGPGERNEQYF.

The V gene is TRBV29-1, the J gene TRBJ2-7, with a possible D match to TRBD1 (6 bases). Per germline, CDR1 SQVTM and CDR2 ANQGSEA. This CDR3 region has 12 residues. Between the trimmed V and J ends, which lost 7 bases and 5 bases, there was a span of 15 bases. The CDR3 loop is CSAMGQINEQYF. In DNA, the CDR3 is TGCAGCGCGATGGGACAAATCAACGAGCAGTACTTC.

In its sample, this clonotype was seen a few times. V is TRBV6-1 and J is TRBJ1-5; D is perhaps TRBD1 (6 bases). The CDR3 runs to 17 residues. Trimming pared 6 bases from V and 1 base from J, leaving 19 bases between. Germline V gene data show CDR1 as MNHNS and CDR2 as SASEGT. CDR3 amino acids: CASSHGGTGTSNQPQHF. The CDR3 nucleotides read TGTGCCAGCAGCCATGGGGGAACCGGGACAAGCAATCAGCCCCAGCATTTT.

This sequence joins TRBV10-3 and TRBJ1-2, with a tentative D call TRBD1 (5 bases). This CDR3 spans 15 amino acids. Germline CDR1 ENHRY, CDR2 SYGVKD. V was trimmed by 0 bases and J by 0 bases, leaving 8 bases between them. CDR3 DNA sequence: TGTGCCATCAGTGAGTCGCAGACAGCTAACTATGGCTACACCTTC. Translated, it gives CAISESQTANYGYTF.

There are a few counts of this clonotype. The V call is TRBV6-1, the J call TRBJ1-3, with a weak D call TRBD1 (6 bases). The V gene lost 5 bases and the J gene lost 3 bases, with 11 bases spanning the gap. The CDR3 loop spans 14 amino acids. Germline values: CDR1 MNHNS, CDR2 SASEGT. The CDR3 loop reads CASSQTGGGNTIYF. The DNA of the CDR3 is TGTGCCAGCAGTCAGACAGGTGGTGGAAACACCATATATTTT.

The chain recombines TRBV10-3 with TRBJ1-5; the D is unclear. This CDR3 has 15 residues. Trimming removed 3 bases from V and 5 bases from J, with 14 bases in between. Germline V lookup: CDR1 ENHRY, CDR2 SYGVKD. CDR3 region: CAISDPSRIYQPQHF. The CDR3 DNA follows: TGTGCCATCAGTGATCCATCGAGGATATATCAGCCCCAGCATTTT.

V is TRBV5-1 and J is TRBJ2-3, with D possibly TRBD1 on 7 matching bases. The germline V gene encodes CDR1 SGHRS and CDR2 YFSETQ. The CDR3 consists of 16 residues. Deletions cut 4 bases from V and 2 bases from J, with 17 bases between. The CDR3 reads CASSEGAGRLTDTQYF. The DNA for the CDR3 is TGCGCCAGCAGCGAGGGGGCAGGGAGGCTCACAGATACGCAGTATTTT.

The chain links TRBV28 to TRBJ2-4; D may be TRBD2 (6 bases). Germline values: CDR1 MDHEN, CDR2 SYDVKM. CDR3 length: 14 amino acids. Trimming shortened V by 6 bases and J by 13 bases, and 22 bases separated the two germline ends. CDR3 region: CASSSTGREKTQYF. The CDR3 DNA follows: TGTGCCAGCAGCTCCACCGGCCGGGAGAAAACCCAGTACTTC.

CDR3 amino acids: CSAPRPGLGYNEQFF. The CDR3 nucleotides are TGCAGTGCTCCAAGACCGGGACTAGGGTACAATGAGCAGTTCTTC. The gene calls are TRBV20-1 and TRBJ2-1, with 8 bases identical to TRBD2. CDR3 length: 15 amino acids. Germline V gives CDR1 DFQATT, CDR2 SNEGSKA (reference sequence). V lost 5 bases to trimming and J lost 4 bases; unmatched junction nucleotides: 10.

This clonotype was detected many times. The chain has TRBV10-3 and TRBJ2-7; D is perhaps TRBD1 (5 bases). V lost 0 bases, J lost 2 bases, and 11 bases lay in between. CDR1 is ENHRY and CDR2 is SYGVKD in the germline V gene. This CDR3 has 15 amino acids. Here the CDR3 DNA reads TGTGCCATCAGTGAGTCAGGGGCAGTCACCTACGAGCAGTACTTC. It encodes CAISESGAVTYEQYF.

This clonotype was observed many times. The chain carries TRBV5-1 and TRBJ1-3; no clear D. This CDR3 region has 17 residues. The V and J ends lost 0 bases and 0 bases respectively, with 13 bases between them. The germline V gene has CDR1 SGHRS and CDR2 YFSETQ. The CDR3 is CASSLGSGPRSGNTIYF. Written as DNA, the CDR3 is TGCGCCAGCAGCTTGGGTTCCGGTCCTCGCTCTGGAAACACCATATATTTT.

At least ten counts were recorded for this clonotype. The CDR3: CASSSRNIQYF. CDR3 in DNA: TGTGCCAGCAGCTCCCGAAACATTCAGTACTTC. This chain joins TRBV12-3 or TRBV12-4 and TRBJ2-4; no clear D gene. V lost 6 bases and J 6 bases, leaving 6 bases between the germline ends. The CDR3 contains 11 residues.

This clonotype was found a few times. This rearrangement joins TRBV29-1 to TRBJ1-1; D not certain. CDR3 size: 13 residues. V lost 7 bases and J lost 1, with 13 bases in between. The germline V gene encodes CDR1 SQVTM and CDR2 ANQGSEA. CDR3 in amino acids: CSALGRENTEAFF. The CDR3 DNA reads TGCAGCGCCTTGGGGAGGGAGAACACTGAAGCTTTCTTT.

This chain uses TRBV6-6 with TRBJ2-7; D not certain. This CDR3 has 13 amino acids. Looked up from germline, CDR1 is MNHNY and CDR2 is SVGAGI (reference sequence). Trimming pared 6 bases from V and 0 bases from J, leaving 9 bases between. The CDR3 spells CASRSSNSYEQYF. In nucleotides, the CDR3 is TGTGCCAGCAGGAGCTCCAACTCCTACGAGCAGTACTTC.

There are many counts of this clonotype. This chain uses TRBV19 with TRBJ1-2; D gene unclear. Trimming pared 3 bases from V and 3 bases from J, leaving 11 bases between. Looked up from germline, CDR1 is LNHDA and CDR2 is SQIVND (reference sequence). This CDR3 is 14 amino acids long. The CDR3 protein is CASSMGSHYYGYTF. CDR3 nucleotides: TGTGCCAGTAGTATGGGCAGTCACTACTATGGCTACACCTTC. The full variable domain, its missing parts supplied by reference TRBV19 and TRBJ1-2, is DGGITQSPKYLFRKEGQNVTLSCEQNLNHDAMYWYRQDPGQGLRLIYYSQIVNDFQKGDIAEGYSVSREKKESFPLTVTSAQKNPTAFYLCASSMGSHYYGYTFGSGTRLTVV.

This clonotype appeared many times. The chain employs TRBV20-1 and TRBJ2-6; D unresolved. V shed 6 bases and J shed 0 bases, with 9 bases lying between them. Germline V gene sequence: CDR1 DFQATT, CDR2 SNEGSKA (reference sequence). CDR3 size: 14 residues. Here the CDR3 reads CSAVRYSGANVLTF. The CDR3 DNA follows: TGCAGTGCCGTCCGTTACTCTGGGGCCAACGTCCTGACTTTC.

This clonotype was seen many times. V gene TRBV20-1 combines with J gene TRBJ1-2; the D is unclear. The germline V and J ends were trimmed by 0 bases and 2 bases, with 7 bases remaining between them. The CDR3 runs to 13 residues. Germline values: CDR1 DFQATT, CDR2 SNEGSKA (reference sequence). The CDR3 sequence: CSARDPRNYGYTF. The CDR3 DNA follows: TGCAGTGCTAGAGACCCCAGAAACTATGGCTACACCTTC.